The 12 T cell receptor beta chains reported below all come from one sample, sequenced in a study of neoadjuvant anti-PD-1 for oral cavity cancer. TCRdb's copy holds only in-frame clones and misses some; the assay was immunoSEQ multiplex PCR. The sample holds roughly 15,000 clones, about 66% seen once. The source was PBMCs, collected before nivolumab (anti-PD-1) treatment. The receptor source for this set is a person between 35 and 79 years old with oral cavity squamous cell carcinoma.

CDR3 residues: CASTPLGAELYEQYF. In DNA, the CDR3 is TGTGCCAGCACCCCACTAGGGGCGGAGCTCTACGAGCAGTACTTC. J is TRBJ2-7 and V is TRBV7-6; D assignment may be TRBD1 or TRBD2 (5 bases each). This CDR3 spans 15 amino acids. Germline CDR1 and CDR2: SGHVS and FNYEAQ. V lost 7 bases and J 3 bases, leaving 19 bases between the germline ends. The full variable domain, in which reference TRBV7-6 and TRBJ2-7 provide the parts outside the CDR3, is GAGVSQSPRYKVTKRGQDVALRCDPISGHVSLYWYRQALGQGPEFLTYFNYEAQQDKSGLPNDRFSAERPEGSISTLTIQRTEQRDSAMYRCASTPLGAELYEQYFGPGTRLTVT.

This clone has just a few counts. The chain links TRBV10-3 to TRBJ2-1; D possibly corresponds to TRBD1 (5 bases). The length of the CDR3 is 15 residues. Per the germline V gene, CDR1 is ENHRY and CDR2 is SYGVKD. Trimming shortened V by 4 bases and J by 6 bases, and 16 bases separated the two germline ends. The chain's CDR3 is CAISGGQGVGNEQFF. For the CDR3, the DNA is TGTGCCATCAGTGGCGGCCAAGGGGTGGGCAATGAGCAGTTCTTC.

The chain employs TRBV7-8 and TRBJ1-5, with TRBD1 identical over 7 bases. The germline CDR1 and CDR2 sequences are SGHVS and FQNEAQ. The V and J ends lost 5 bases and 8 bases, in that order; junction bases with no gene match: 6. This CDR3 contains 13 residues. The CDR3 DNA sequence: TGTGCCAGCAGCCCTACAGGGGATGAGCCCCAGCATTTT. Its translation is CASSPTGDEPQHF.

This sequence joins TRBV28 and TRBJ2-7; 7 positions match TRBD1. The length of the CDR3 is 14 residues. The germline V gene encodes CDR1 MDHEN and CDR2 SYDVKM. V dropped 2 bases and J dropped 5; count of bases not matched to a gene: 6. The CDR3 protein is CASSLGVTGHEQYF. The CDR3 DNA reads TGTGCCAGCAGTTTAGGCGTGACAGGGCACGAGCAGTACTTC.

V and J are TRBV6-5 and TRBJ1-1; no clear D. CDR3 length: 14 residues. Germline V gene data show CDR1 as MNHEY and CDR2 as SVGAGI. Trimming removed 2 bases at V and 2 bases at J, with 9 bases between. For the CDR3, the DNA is TGTGCCAGCAGTTACGTGGGTATTAACACTGAAGCTTTCTTT. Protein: CASSYVGINTEAFF.

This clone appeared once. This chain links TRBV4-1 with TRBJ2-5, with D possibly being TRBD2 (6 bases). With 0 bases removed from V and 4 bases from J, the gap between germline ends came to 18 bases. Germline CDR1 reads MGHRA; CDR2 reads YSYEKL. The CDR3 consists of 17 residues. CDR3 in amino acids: CASSQEGLGYPGETQYF. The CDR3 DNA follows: TGCGCCAGCAGCCAAGAGGGACTGGGTTACCCGGGAGAGACCCAGTACTTC.

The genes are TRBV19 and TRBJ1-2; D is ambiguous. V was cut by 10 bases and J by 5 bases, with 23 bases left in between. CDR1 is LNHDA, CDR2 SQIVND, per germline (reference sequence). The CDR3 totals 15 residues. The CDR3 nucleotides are TGTGCCACCGGCGGGAGGGAGTCTCGCAATTATGGCTACACCTTC. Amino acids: CATGGRESRNYGYTF. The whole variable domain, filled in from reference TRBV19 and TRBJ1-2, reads DGGITQSPKYLFRKEGQNVTLSCEQNLNHDAMYWYRQDPGQGLRLIYYSQIVNDFQKGDIAEGYSVSREKKESFPLTVTSAQKNPTAFYLCATGGRESRNYGYTFGSGTRLTVV.

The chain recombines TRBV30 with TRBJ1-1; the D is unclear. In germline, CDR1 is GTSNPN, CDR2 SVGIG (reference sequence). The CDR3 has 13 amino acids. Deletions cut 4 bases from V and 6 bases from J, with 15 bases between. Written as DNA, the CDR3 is TGTGCCTGGACCAGAGTCCCGGAGGCTGAAGCTTTCTTT. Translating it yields CAWTRVPEAEAFF.

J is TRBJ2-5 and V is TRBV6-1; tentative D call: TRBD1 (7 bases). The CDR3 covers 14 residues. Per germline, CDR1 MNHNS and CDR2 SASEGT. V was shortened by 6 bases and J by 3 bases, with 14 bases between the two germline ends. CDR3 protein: CASRDPGGKETQYF. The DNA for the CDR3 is TGTGCCAGCAGGGACCCAGGGGGGAAAGAGACCCAGTACTTC.

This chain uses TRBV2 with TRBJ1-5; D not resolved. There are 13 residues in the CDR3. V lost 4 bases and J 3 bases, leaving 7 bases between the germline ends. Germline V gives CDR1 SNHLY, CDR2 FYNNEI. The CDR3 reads CASSGGVNQPQHF. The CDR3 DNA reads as TGTGCCAGCAGTGGGGGAGTCAATCAGCCCCAGCATTTT.

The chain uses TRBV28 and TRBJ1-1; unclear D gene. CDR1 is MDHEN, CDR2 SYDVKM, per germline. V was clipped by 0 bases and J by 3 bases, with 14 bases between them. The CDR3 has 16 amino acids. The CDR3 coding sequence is TGTGCCAGCAGTTTATGGTCTGGAGGCACCGACACTGAAGCTTTCTTT. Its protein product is CASSLWSGGTDTEAFF.

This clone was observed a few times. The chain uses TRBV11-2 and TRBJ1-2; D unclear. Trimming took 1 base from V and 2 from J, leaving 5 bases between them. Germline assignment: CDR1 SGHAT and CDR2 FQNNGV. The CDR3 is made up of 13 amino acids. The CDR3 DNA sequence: TGTGCCAGCAGCTTAGGACAAAACTATGGCTACACCTTC. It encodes CASSLGQNYGYTF.